This TCR beta chain was profiled in a study of blood T cell repertoires in COVID-19. Study context: The study drew acute and convalescent COVID-19 samples from the United States, Italy and Spain.

Trimming at V came to 7 bases and at J to 6 bases, leaving 12 bases not matched to a gene. The CDR3 has 16 amino acids. Germline assignment: CDR1 SGHAT and CDR2 FQNNGV. Per the original data handling: Counts of nucleated cells, estimated from reference gene primer amplification, were obtained. TCRdb keeps only in-frame clones here, not all; method: immunoSEQ multiplex PCR. D and trimming were read from the DNA, whereas the V and J calls and clone size are those reported in that table. The table includes about 190,000 clones, about nine tenths detected once. This chain connects TRBV11-2 to TRBJ2-1, with 10 bases matching TRBD1. The TCR was taken from a man between 18 and 35 years old with active or convalescent COVID-19. Sequenced: peripheral blood. The CDR3 sequence is CASTTPRDRGRNEQFF. Written as DNA, the CDR3 is TGTGCCAGCACCACCCCACGGGACAGGGGTCGCAATGAGCAGTTCTTC.